This TCR beta chain was sequenced during a study of blood T cell repertoires in COVID-19. About the study: Samples representing acute and convalescent COVID-19 were sourced from the United States, Italy and Spain.

The germline V gene has CDR1 MNHEY and CDR2 SVGEGT. The CDR3 is 14 residues long. V was cut by 4 bases and J by 1 base, with 8 bases left in between. Profiling relied on immunoSEQ multiplex PCR, and the TCRdb table lists in-frame clones only, not all of them. Seen here are a few hundred thousand clones, over 80% observed once, and the top ten hold roughly 10%. The source of this sequence is a woman in her 70s with COVID-19, enrolled during active disease. The rearrangement joins TRBV6-2 or TRBV6-3 to TRBJ1-3; D gene ambiguous. The material sequenced was peripheral blood. CDR3 nucleotide sequence: TGTGCCAGCAGTTTCTATGTGTCTGGAAACACCATATATTTT. Residues: CASSFYVSGNTIYF.